One and the same sample provided the 15 T cell receptor beta chains below, sequenced in a study of cytomegalovirus exposure and HLA in healthy donors. The primer mix had 60 Vbeta and 13 Jbeta primers. Assay: immunoSEQ multiplex PCR; the TCRdb copy retains only in-frame clones and omits some. The sample has about 180,000 clones, 80% to 85% seen once; the top ten hold 2.2%. Sequencing used PBMCs. The receptor set was obtained from a woman in her thirties in good health and CMV-seronegative.

The chain joins TRBV18 to TRBJ2-7, with TRBD2 matching over 11 bases. Germline trimming cut 4 bases from V and 6 bases from J; bases unmatched to any gene: 14. Germline values: CDR1 KGHSH, CDR2 LQKENI. The CDR3 runs 17 residues. CDR3 in DNA: TGTGCCAGCTCACGGCTCCCCGGTAGCGGGGGGGCCGCCGAGCAGTACTTC. Translation gives CASSRLPGSGGAAEQYF.

The V call is TRBV11-2, the J call TRBJ2-7, with a weak D call TRBD1 (6 bases). Germline V gene sequence: CDR1 SGHAT, CDR2 FQNNGV. Trimming removed 2 bases from V and 6 bases from J, with 17 bases in between. CDR3 length: 15 residues. The CDR3 spells CASSLFRGQLGEQYF. Here the CDR3 DNA reads TGTGCCAGCAGCTTATTCAGGGGTCAGCTGGGCGAGCAGTACTTC.

The sample holds a few counts of this clone. This chain connects TRBV18 to TRBJ2-7; tentative D call: TRBD2 (6 bases). Germline V CDR1 and CDR2: KGHSH, LQKENI. CDR3 size: 12 residues. Trimming pared 3 bases from V and 6 bases from J, leaving 9 bases between. CDR3 in DNA: TGTGCCAGCTCACCGGCGGGATTCGAGCAGTACTTC. It yields the protein CASSPAGFEQYF.

This clone was counted only a few times. The chain recombines TRBV18 with TRBJ1-5; TRBD1 is a possible D gene (6 bases). CDR1 is KGHSH and CDR2 is LQKENI in the germline V gene. The CDR3 totals 13 residues. The germline V and J ends were trimmed by 5 bases and 3 bases, with 8 bases remaining between them. CDR3 region: CASSRQDNQPQHF. The DNA of the CDR3 is TGTGCCAGCTCAAGACAGGACAATCAGCCCCAGCATTTT.

The rearrangement joins TRBV6-1 to TRBJ1-4, with a tentative D call TRBD1 (6 bases). This CDR3 has 14 amino acids. The V end was cut by 6 bases, the J end by 8 bases, with 16 bases between. Germline-derived CDR1 and CDR2 are MNHNS and SASEGT. The CDR3 DNA reads as TGTGCCAGCAGCAGACAGGCCGGTGAAGAAAAACTGTTTTTT. It codes for CASSRQAGEEKLFF.

The chain combines TRBV19 with TRBJ2-1; 9 bases align to TRBD2. CDR3 size: 16 residues. V lost 1 base, J lost 7 bases, and 8 bases stayed unmatched. Germline CDR1 is LNHDA and CDR2 is SQIVND (reference sequence). The CDR3 nucleotides are TGTGCCAGTAGTATAGCTTTTAGCGGGAGTTTAAATGAGCAGTTCTTC. The encoded protein is CASSIAFSGSLNEQFF. Together with reference TRBV19 and TRBJ2-1, the CDR3 gives the full variable domain: DGGITQSPKYLFRKEGQNVTLSCEQNLNHDAMYWYRQDPGQGLRLIYYSQIVNDFQKGDIAEGYSVSREKKESFPLTVTSAQKNPTAFYLCASSIAFSGSLNEQFFGPGTRLTVL.

The chain links TRBV27 to TRBJ1-2; tentatively, D is TRBD1 (6 bases). V gave up 2 bases and J gave up 4 bases, with 17 bases separating them. This CDR3 is 16 amino acids long. Germline-derived CDR1 and CDR2 are MNHEY and SMNVEV (reference sequence). The CDR3 DNA follows: TGTGCCAGCAGTTTAGGGGCGACAGGTTACGGCTATGGCTACACCTTC. It codes for CASSLGATGYGYGYTF.

V is TRBV6-5 and J is TRBJ2-1, with 10 bases matching TRBD1. Losses at the gene ends were 3 bases for V and 9 bases for J; bases not matched to a gene: 11. CDR3 length: 16 amino acids. Germline V CDR1 and CDR2: MNHEY, SVGAGI. The CDR3 sequence is CASSYTGQGFGSEQFF. For the CDR3, the DNA is TGTGCCAGCAGTTATACGGGACAGGGGTTTGGAAGTGAGCAGTTCTTC.

The rearrangement links TRBV5-4 to TRBJ1-6; D gene unclear. Germline CDR1 SGHNT, CDR2 YYREEE (reference sequence). This CDR3 is built from 14 residues. Trimming pared 0 bases from V and 8 bases from J, leaving 9 bases between. Written as DNA, the CDR3 is TGTGCCAGCAGCTTGGTGGCAGATTATTCACCCCTCCACTTT. It specifies CASSLVADYSPLHF.

The chain couples TRBV7-3 to TRBJ2-1; the match to TRBD2 covers 9 bases. V lost 6 bases and J lost 1; bases outside the gene matches: 4. The CDR3 has 15 amino acids. In germline, CDR1 is SGHTA, CDR2 FQGTGA. Written as DNA, the CDR3 is TGTGCCAGCAGACTGACTAGCGGATCCTACAATGAGCAGTTCTTC. Protein product: CASRLTSGSYNEQFF.

This clone has just a few counts. CDR3 sequence: CASSYQTGIETEAFF. The CDR3 DNA reads as TGTGCCAGCAGTTACCAGACAGGGATAGAGACTGAAGCTTTCTTT. The chain uses TRBV6-5 and TRBJ1-1; TRBD1 matches 7 bases. Germline V gene sequence: CDR1 MNHEY, CDR2 SVGAGI. The V and J ends lost 2 bases and 5 bases, in that order; junction bases with no gene match: 8. This CDR3 has 15 residues.

The chain employs TRBV28 and TRBJ1-3, with D uncertain. This CDR3 region has 15 residues. V dropped 5 bases and J dropped 9 bases, with 20 bases sitting between them. The germline V gene encodes CDR1 MDHEN and CDR2 SYDVKM. The CDR3 nucleotides are TGTGCCAGCAGTCCACCCAAAGTCGGCGGTGCCACCATATATTTT. Translation gives CASSPPKVGGATIYF.

The chain couples TRBV28 to TRBJ2-3; no definite D call. The CDR3 loop spans 15 amino acids. V was shortened by 6 bases and J by 2 bases, with 15 bases between the two germline ends. Germline CDR1 is MDHEN and CDR2 is SYDVKM. CDR3 nucleotide sequence: TGTGCCAGCAGCCAACGCGGTTGGCCCACAGATACGCAGTATTTT. Its translation is CASSQRGWPTDTQYF.

The J gene is TRBJ1-5, the V gene TRBV28, with 9 bases that match TRBD1. The CDR3 loop spans 15 amino acids. Losses at the gene ends were 8 bases for V and 7 bases for J; bases not matched to a gene: 12. Germline CDR1 reads MDHEN; CDR2 reads SYDVKM. CDR3 amino acids: CASGKPGQGVQPQHF. The CDR3 DNA reads as TGTGCCAGCGGGAAACCGGGACAGGGTGTCCAGCCCCAGCATTTT.

For the CDR3, the DNA is TGCGCCAGCAGCTCAGGACAGGCTGTCTATGGCTACACCTTC. It is translated as CASSSGQAVYGYTF. The rearrangement joins TRBV5-1 to TRBJ1-2; 7 bases are a match to TRBD1. The junction had 6 bases not matched to a gene; V was cut back by 3 bases and J by 4 bases. The CDR3 is made up of 14 amino acids. Germline CDR1 SGHRS, CDR2 YFSETQ.